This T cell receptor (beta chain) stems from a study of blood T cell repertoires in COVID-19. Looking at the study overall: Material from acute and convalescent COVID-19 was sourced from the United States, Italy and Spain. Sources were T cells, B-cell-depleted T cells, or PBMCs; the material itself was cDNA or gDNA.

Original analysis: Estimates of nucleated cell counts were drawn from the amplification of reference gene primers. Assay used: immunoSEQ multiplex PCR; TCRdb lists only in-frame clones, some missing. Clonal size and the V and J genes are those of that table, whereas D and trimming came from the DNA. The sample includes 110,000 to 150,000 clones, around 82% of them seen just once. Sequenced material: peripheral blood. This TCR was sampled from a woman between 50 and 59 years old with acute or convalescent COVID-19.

DNA of the CDR3: TGTGCCAGCAGACCACACTTGGGAGAGAGCGATGAGCAGTTCTTC. Encoded protein: CASRPHLGESDEQFF. The chain joins TRBV6-6 to TRBJ2-1; possible D gene TRBD2, 5 bases. Looked up from germline, CDR1 is MNHNY and CDR2 is SVGAGI (reference sequence). V was trimmed by 6 bases and J by 8 bases, leaving 20 bases between them. The CDR3 is made up of 15 amino acids.